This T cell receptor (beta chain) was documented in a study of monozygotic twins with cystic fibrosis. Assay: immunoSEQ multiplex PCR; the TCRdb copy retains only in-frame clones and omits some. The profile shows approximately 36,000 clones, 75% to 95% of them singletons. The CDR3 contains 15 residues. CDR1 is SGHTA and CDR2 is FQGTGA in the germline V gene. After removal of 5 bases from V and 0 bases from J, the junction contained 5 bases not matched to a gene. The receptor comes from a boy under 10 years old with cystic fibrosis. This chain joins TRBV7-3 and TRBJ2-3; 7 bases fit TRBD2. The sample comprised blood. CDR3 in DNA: TGTGCCAGCAGCAGACAGACTAGCAGCACAGATACGCAGTATTTT. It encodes CASSRQTSSTDTQYF.